The next 21 T cell receptor beta chains were all read from a single sample in a study of T cell repertoires in ileal Crohn's disease (dated by TCRdb to the late 2010s). The library was generated by the immunoSEQ multiplex PCR assay. Here the immuneACCESS table is served through TCRdb, limited to in-frame sequences with V and J called. Missing clones are a known gap in these copies; in checked studies unresolved V genes cover under half, and the rest lacks a known reason. The sample profile shows 14,000 or so clones; under 80% of them were found once. The ten largest clones take up about 15% of the sample. In the paper's terms, the time point label means: inflamed ileum from the surgical specimen. Sequencing was done on a sample of ileal tissue. Source of these receptors: an adult with Crohn's disease.

The chain recombines TRBV5-4 with TRBJ1-2; D is undetermined. Trimming took off 0 bases at V and 6 bases at J, with 12 bases between the two ends. Germline CDR1 and CDR2: SGHNT and YYREEE (reference sequence). The CDR3 consists of 14 residues. The CDR3 region is CASSLVPLRDGYTF. The CDR3 region has the DNA TGTGCCAGCAGCTTGGTTCCCCTTCGGGATGGCTACACCTTC. The full variable domain, its missing parts supplied by reference TRBV5-4 and TRBJ1-2, is ETGVTQSPTHLIKTRGQQVTLRCSSQSGHNTVSWYQQALGQGPQFIFQYYREEENGRGNFPPRFSGLQFPNYSSELNVNALELDDSALYLCASSLVPLRDGYTFGSGTRLTVV.

This clone appeared a few times. This chain connects TRBV2 to TRBJ1-2, with a possible D match to TRBD1 (5 bases). This CDR3 is built from 13 residues. V lost 1 base and J 5 bases, leaving 8 bases between the germline ends. Per the germline V gene, CDR1 is SNHLY and CDR2 is FYNNEI. CDR3: CASSEGGFYGYTF. The CDR3 DNA reads TGTGCCAGCAGTGAAGGGGGGTTTTATGGCTACACCTTC.

The V call is TRBV5-1, the J call TRBJ2-7; D ambiguous. The CDR3 runs 14 residues. V lost 0 bases and J lost 2, with 9 bases in between. In germline, CDR1 is SGHRS, CDR2 YFSETQ. The CDR3 DNA sequence: TGCGCCAGCAGCTTGGCCGGAAGGGCCTACGAGCAGTACTTC. Its translation: CASSLAGRAYEQYF.

The chain recombines TRBV27 with TRBJ1-3; 7 bases agree with TRBD1. CDR1 and CDR2 (germline): MNHEY, SMNVEV (reference sequence). V dropped 11 bases and J dropped 0; count of bases not matched to a gene: 10. The CDR3 is 15 amino acids. This chain's CDR3 is CAVIGGGSSGNTIYF. The CDR3 region has the DNA TGTGCCGTGATCGGAGGGGGCAGCTCTGGAAACACCATATATTTT.

V and J are TRBV5-6 and TRBJ1-6; D is undetermined. CDR1 and CDR2 (germline): SGHDT, YYEEEE. Trimming shortened V by 0 bases and J by 1 base, and 14 bases separated the two germline ends. This CDR3 has 18 amino acids. The CDR3 DNA reads as TGTGCCAGCAGCTTGGCCCCCCGTCGGAGATCCTATAATTCACCCCTCCACTTT. Its translation is CASSLAPRRRSYNSPLHF.

This chain joins TRBV11-1 and TRBJ1-2; D possibly corresponds to TRBD1 (5 bases). Trimming took off 0 bases at V and 6 bases at J, with 11 bases between the two ends. The length of the CDR3 is 14 residues. Germline V CDR1 and CDR2: SGHAT, FQDESV (reference sequence). The CDR3 spells CASSLARSGDGYTF. CDR3 bases: TGTGCCAGCAGCTTAGCCAGGTCGGGGGATGGCTACACCTTC. Full variable domain (outside the CDR3, taken from reference TRBV11-1 and TRBJ1-2): EAEVAQSPRYKITEKSQAVAFWCDPISGHATLYWYRQILGQGPELLVQFQDESVVDDSQLPKDRFSAERLKGVDSTLKIQPAELGDSAMYLCASSLARSGDGYTFGSGTRLTVV.

The chain uses TRBV30 and TRBJ1-1; no reliable D call. With 0 bases removed from V and 4 bases from J, the gap between germline ends came to 12 bases. This CDR3 is 14 amino acids long. Germline loops: CDR1 GTSNPN, CDR2 SVGIG (reference sequence). This CDR3 reads CAWSVLLRFTEAFF. The CDR3 DNA reads TGTGCCTGGAGTGTACTGTTAAGGTTCACTGAAGCTTTCTTT.

The rearrangement uses TRBV9 and TRBJ1-1, with D possibly TRBD1 on 6 matching bases. V was clipped by 1 base and J by 0 bases, with 16 bases between them. Germline V gene sequence: CDR1 SGDLS, CDR2 YYNGEE. The CDR3 has 17 amino acids. The CDR3 DNA is TGTGCCAGCAGCGTAATGGGATACGGGACATTGAACACTGAAGCTTTCTTT. The encoded protein is CASSVMGYGTLNTEAFF. Variable domain in full (rest from reference TRBV9 and TRBJ1-1): DSGVTQTPKHLITATGQRVTLRCSPRSGDLSVYWYQQSLDQGLQFLIQYYNGEERAKGNILERFSAQQFPDLHSELNLSSLELGDSALYFCASSVMGYGTLNTEAFFGQGTRLTVV.

The chain has TRBV19 and TRBJ1-5, with 10 bases lining up with TRBD1. The CDR3 totals 14 residues. The germline CDR1 and CDR2 sequences are LNHDA and SQIVND (reference sequence). V was pared by 3 bases and J by 7 bases, with 3 bases of the junction left unmatched. CDR3 loop: CASSIRDRGQPQHF. In DNA form, the CDR3 reads TGTGCCAGTAGTATCCGGGACAGGGGCCAGCCCCAGCATTTT.

The rearrangement links TRBV2 to TRBJ1-2; no firm D call. CDR3 length equals 15 residues. The V end lost 2 bases, the J end lost 8 bases, and 18 bases lay between the germline ends. CDR1 is SNHLY and CDR2 is FYNNEI in the germline V gene. The CDR3, as DNA: TGTGCCAGCAGTGAATCGGCCGGTGGGCCAAGGGGCTACACCTTC. Its protein product is CASSESAGGPRGYTF.

The J gene is TRBJ2-4, the V gene TRBV19, with D maybe TRBD2 (5 bases). The germline V and J ends were trimmed by 2 bases and 1 base, with 15 bases remaining between them. Germline-derived CDR1 and CDR2 are LNHDA and SQIVND (reference sequence). This CDR3 region has 17 residues. In DNA, the CDR3 is TGTGCCAGTAGTATACTCCGGACTTCGGGGGCCAAAAACATTCAGTACTTC. This sequence encodes CASSILRTSGAKNIQYF. Full variable domain (rest looked up from reference TRBV19 and TRBJ2-4): DGGITQSPKYLFRKEGQNVTLSCEQNLNHDAMYWYRQDPGQGLRLIYYSQIVNDFQKGDIAEGYSVSREKKESFPLTVTSAQKNPTAFYLCASSILRTSGAKNIQYFGAGTRLSVL.

This sequence joins TRBV18 and TRBJ2-2, with D perhaps matching TRBD2 (6 bases). The germline V gene has CDR1 KGHSH and CDR2 LQKENI. CDR3 length: 14 residues. Trimming removed 4 bases from V and 4 bases from J, with 10 bases in between. CDR3: CASSRGVSTGELFF. For the CDR3, the DNA is TGTGCCAGCTCACGGGGGGTGAGCACCGGGGAGCTGTTTTTT.

As for this clone: Other nucleotide sequences from this sample produce the same CDR3. The rearrangement links TRBV30 to TRBJ1-2; perhaps TRBD1 as D (5 bases). Germline V gives CDR1 GTSNPN, CDR2 SVGIG (reference sequence). The length of the CDR3 is 14 residues. Trimming pared 4 bases from V and 2 bases from J, leaving 14 bases between. Written as DNA, the CDR3 is TGTGCCTGGACCATCCTGGGGGTCAACTATGGCTACACCTTC. Translated, it gives CAWTILGVNYGYTF.

This chain links TRBV20-1 with TRBJ2-2; D ambiguous. Germline V gene sequence: CDR1 DFQATT, CDR2 SNEGSKA (reference sequence). The CDR3 has 11 amino acids. The CDR3 bases are TGCAGCCTAACACGTCCCGGGGAGCTGTTTTTT. This gives the protein CSLTRPGELFF.

V gene TRBV30 combines with J gene TRBJ2-7; 8 bases match TRBD1. Per the germline V gene, CDR1 is GTSNPN and CDR2 is SVGIG (reference sequence). This CDR3 is 13 amino acids long. Trimming cost V 4 bases and J 4 bases; bases outside gene matches: 6. The CDR3 DNA is TGTGCCTGGAAGGACAGGGCTTTATACGAGCAGTACTTC. Its translation is CAWKDRALYEQYF.

DNA of the CDR3: TGTGCCTGGAGTGTACTCCGGGGGGACCCTCACTCCTACAATGAGCAGTTCTTC. The encoded protein is CAWSVLRGDPHSYNEQFF. The chain recombines TRBV30 with TRBJ2-1; 7 bases fit TRBD2. This CDR3 spans 18 amino acids. Germline CDR1 is GTSNPN and CDR2 is SVGIG (reference sequence). V was clipped by 0 bases and J by 0 bases; unmatched bases: 11.

V usage is TRBV9 and J usage is TRBJ2-7, with TRBD1 as a possible D gene (6 bases). V lost 4 bases to trimming and J lost 4 bases, with 12 bases between them. The CDR3 runs to 13 residues. Looked up from germline, CDR1 is SGDLS and CDR2 is YYNGEE. This CDR3 is CASSPRQAYEQYF. CDR3 coding DNA: TGTGCCAGCAGCCCCCGACAGGCGTACGAGCAGTACTTC.

The chain couples TRBV18 to TRBJ2-3, with a possible D match to TRBD2 (6 bases). The CDR3 sequence is 15 residues long. From germline, CDR1 is KGHSH and CDR2 LQKENI. The V gene lost 3 bases and the J gene lost 1 base, with 11 bases spanning the gap. Here the CDR3 reads CASSPVSGGTDTQYF. The CDR3 DNA is TGTGCCAGCTCACCGGTGTCGGGGGGCACAGATACGCAGTATTTT.

V and J are TRBV4-2 and TRBJ2-2; 7 positions agree with TRBD1. Unmatched junction bases numbered 11, after V lost 0 bases and J lost 7 bases. Germline assignment: CDR1 LGHNA and CDR2 YNFKEQ. This CDR3 spans 17 amino acids. This CDR3 is CASSQDLGQGVGGELFF. The CDR3 bases are TGTGCCAGCAGCCAAGACTTGGGCCAGGGGGTCGGCGGGGAGCTGTTTTTT.

CDR3: CASSLQGTDTQYF. The CDR3 region has the DNA TGTGCCAGCAGCTTACAGGGCACAGATACGCAGTATTTT. The chain combines TRBV7-8 with TRBJ2-3; no reliable D call. This CDR3 spans 13 amino acids. Germline V CDR1 and CDR2: SGHVS, FQNEAQ. V was trimmed by 2 bases and J by 1 base, leaving 4 bases between them.

The gene calls are TRBV6-4 and TRBJ1-1, with a possible D match to TRBD1 (5 bases). Looked up from germline, CDR1 is MRHNA and CDR2 is SNTAGT. The CDR3 runs to 13 residues. Trimming removed 6 bases at V and 1 base at J, with 9 bases between. The DNA for the CDR3 is TGTGCCAGCAGCGAAGACAGGAACACTGAAGCTTTCTTT. Its translation: CASSEDRNTEAFF.